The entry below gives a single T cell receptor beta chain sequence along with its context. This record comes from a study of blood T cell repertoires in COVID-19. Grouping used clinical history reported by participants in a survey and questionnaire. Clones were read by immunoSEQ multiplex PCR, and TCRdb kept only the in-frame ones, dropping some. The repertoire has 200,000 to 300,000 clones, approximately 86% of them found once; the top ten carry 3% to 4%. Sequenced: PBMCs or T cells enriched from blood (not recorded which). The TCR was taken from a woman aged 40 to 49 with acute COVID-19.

The CDR3: CASSQRRTGNQPQHF. The CDR3 nucleotides read TGTGCCAGCAGCCAAAGAAGGACGGGGAATCAGCCCCAGCATTTT. V gene TRBV14 combines with J gene TRBJ1-5, with D unclear. V lost 2 bases to trimming and J lost 4 bases, with 12 bases between them. This CDR3 region has 15 residues. CDR1 is SGHDN and CDR2 is FVKESK in the germline V gene. The entire variable domain, with the rest obtained from reference TRBV14 and TRBJ1-5, is as follows: EAGVTQFPSHSVIEKGQTVTLRCDPISGHDNLYWYRRVMGKEIKFLLHFVKESKQDESGMPNNRFLAERTGGTYSTLKVQPAELEDSGVYFCASSQRRTGNQPQHFGDGTRLSIL.